A single sample is the source of the 2 T cell receptor beta chains below, sequenced in a study of T cell changes during pregnancy in multiple sclerosis. The table came from immunoSEQ multiplex PCR; TCRdb's copy has only in-frame clones and leaves some out. This repertoire shows around 80,000 clones, under 95% found once; its top ten account for 1.4%. This specimen consisted of peripheral blood, obtained before pregnancy. These receptors all come from a female donor with multiple sclerosis, enrolled in a pregnancy study.

The chain uses TRBV27 and TRBJ1-1; D unclear. V lost 5 bases to trimming and J lost 2 bases, with 9 bases between them. From germline, CDR1 is MNHEY and CDR2 SMNVEV (reference sequence). The CDR3 has 13 amino acids. For the CDR3, the DNA is TGTGCCAGCAGTCGTGTCTTTAACACTGAAGCTTTCTTT. It codes for CASSRVFNTEAFF.

The chain combines TRBV11-2 with TRBJ2-7; TRBD1 agrees at 9 bases. The germline gives CDR1 SGHAT, CDR2 FQNNGV. Trimming at V came to 6 bases and at J to 7 bases, leaving 10 bases not matched to a gene. The CDR3 is 14 residues long. CDR3 nucleotides: TGTGCCAGCAGATACGTCGGGACAGGGCGGGAGCAGTACTTC. Translated, it gives CASRYVGTGREQYF.